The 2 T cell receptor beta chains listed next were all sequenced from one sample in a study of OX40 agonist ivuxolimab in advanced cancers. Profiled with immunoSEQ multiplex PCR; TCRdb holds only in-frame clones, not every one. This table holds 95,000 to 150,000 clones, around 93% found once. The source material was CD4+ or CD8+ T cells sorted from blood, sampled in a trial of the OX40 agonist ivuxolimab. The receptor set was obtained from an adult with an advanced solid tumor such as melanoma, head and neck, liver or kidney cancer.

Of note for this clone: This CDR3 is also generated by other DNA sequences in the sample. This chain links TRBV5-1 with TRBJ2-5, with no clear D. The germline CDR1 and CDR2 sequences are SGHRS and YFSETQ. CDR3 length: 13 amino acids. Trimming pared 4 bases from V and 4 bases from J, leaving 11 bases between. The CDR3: CASSLGGGETQYF. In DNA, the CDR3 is TGCGCCAGCAGCCTGGGCGGTGGAGAGACCCAGTACTTC.

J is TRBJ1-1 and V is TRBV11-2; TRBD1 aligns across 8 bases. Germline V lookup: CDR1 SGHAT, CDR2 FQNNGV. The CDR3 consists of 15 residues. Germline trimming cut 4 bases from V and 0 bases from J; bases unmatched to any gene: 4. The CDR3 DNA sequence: TGTGCCAGCAGCTCACGGACAGGGATGAACACTGAAGCTTTCTTT. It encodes CASSSRTGMNTEAFF.